This T cell receptor beta chain derives from a study of T-cell memory formation after mild COVID-19. General study results and limits: That cross-reactive memory joined was suggested by some responding clones appearing in pre-infection memory. Most CD4+ clones that shrank were in CM and EM, while CD8+ ones turned up in EMRA.

After 5'RACE with constant-segment primers, TCR alpha and TCR beta cDNA libraries carrying sample barcodes and UMIs were obtained. TCRdb reprocessed the 5' RACE reads with MiXCR, giving one entry per CDR3 protein. The table shows around 120,000 distinct CDR3 sequences, with about a sixth occurring only once. This clonotype was detected a few times. What it recognizes is unknown. The sequence derives from an adult woman who had mild COVID-19 (a few samples of this study predate the infection). Cell type and time point are not known. Sequenced sample: PBMCs or a T cell subset sorted from them (not recorded which).

CDR3 sequence reads: CASRFTGGATGRAFF. As DNA, the CDR3 is TGTGCCAGCAGGTTTACAGGGGGCGCGACCGGCCGAGCTTTCTTT. V gene TRBV12-3 or TRBV12-4 combines with J gene TRBJ1-1; 9 nucleotides match TRBD1. J was trimmed by 10 bases and V by 6 bases; bases with no gene match: 15. The CDR3 loop spans 15 amino acids.